This TCR beta chain was sequenced for a study of shared clonotypes between healthy human individuals. Study in general: Every donor yielded three CD4 naive, three CD4 memory, two CD8 naive and one CD8 memory plate.

V shed 7 bases and J 7 bases; nucleotides not matched to a gene: 9. This CDR3 is 14 amino acids long. The germline gives CDR1 SQVTM, CDR2 ANQGSEA. Sequencing used immunoSEQ multiplex PCR; TCRdb keeps in-frame clones, though not all of them. The profile shows about 120,000 clones, 68% of them singletons. The donor cohort consisted entirely of Caucasian adults residing in Nashville, Tennessee. The clonotype originates from a woman aged 30 to 39 in good health. Input material: memory CD8+ T cells sorted from blood. The subset is: CD45RO+ cells pooled with CCR7-negative TemRA cells. The chain combines TRBV29-1 with TRBJ2-1; 11 nucleotides line up with TRBD2. As DNA, the CDR3 is TGCAGCGGAGGGGAACTAGCGGGAGCGAATGAGCAGTTCTTC. Protein: CSGGELAGANEQFF.